This TCR beta chain was found in a study of monozygotic twins with inflammatory bowel disease (dated by TCRdb to between 2018 and 2021). For the study in its entirety: The complete study included about 28 monozygotic twin pairs: 19 IBD-discordant Danish pairs and nine German pairs, of which four were IBD-concordant and five were IBD-discordant. Each individual had, on average, about 151 000 unique TCRalpha sequences and 181 000 unique TCRbeta sequences available for analysis. The search for disease-associated traits relied mainly on comparing IBD patients with their genetically identical healthy co-twins within discordant pairs.

Library preparation used 5' RACE. Preparation of each TCR library used around 3.5 ug of total RNA. For each sample, cDNA synthesis was carried out in eight separate reactions using SMARTScribe reverse transcriptase. Unique molecular identifiers containing a 6-nucleotide sample barcode were introduced through template switching during cDNA synthesis. TCRalpha and TCRbeta cDNA was amplified by two nested PCRs of 16 and 9 cycles, with bead purification after each PCR. Before amplification, the cDNA was treated with uracil DNA-glycosylase and purified using the QIAquick PCR purification kit. The second PCR added Illumina TruSeq-compatible adapters along with sample-specific barcodes. TapeStation and Qubit were used to check library quality and concentration, and 4 to 6 ng of each library was pooled. Sequencing of pooled libraries was carried out on an Illumina HiSeq2500 single-index Rapid Run using 2 x 100 bp reads and custom sequencing primers. The published analysis was carried out like this. PCR and sequencing errors were corrected by UMI-based consensus assembly using MiGEC version 1.2.6. MiXCR version 2.1.1 handled V(D)J alignment, clonotype assembly and CDR3 extraction. Gene usage, clonotype sharing and MAIT/NKT TCR abundance were normalised by analysing the top 1000, 10 000 and 20 000 clonotypes per sample. Diversity was computed as the inverse Simpson index with the vegan R package after downsampling to 27 000 UMIs. Paired Mann-Whitney U tests on discordant twin pairs were used, with Benjamini-Hochberg multiple-testing correction. The reads, reprocessed by TCRdb, yield one row per CDR3 protein sequence and no DNA. Clone size and V and J calls follow TCRdb, not the original study. The sample table includes fewer than 550,000 distinct CDR3 sequences. Jointly, the top ten make up 2% to 3% of the sample.

The CDR3 goes from the cysteine to the phenylalanine over 15 residues. No DNA sequence was recorded. The CDR1 and CDR2 encoded by the germline V gene (reference sequence) are DFQATT and SNEGSKA. A roughly 2.7 ml peripheral blood sample was drawn into PAXgene tubes per donor and stored at -80°C. Without any T cell sorting, total RNA was extracted from whole blood using the PAXgene blood miRNA kit on an automated QIAcube. Peripheral blood from monozygotic twin pairs who were concordant or discordant for inflammatory bowel disease underwent deep TCRalpha and TCRbeta repertoire profiling using unique molecular barcoding. Smoking habits were recorded for all twin pairs, and each individual was classified as a current, former or never smoker. Of note for this clonotype: Its recognized antigen is unknown.

General conclusions and limits of the study: TCRbeta repertoire diversity, by inverse Simpson index, was decreased in IBD patients compared with their healthy co-twins. Repertoire similarity did not differ between concordant and discordant twins, which could be due to limited statistical power. Differing immunosuppressive treatments among patients may have added background noise and inter-individual variability to the repertoires. The analysis was unable to tell different T cell subtypes apart. The results gave no support for a single strong signal or clonotype linked to IBD. Fewer clonotypes were shared with other individuals by IBD patients than by healthy twins, most markedly in patients showing signs of disease activity.

The receptor chain draws on TRBV20-1 and TRBJ2-1; TCRdb reports TRBD2, a call that lacks DNA to check it against. Sequenced sample: blood. This TCR derives from a human donor with ulcerative colitis or Crohn's disease, or a healthy co-twin of an affected twin (not recorded which). The CDR3 in this case is CSARDGLAVYNEQFF.